This record concerns one T cell receptor beta chain sequence. This sample stems from a study of blood T cell repertoires in COVID-19. On the study more broadly: Samples taken during acute and convalescent COVID-19 were collected in the United States, Italy and Spain.

In the study's own analysis: Reference gene primer amplification yielded estimated nucleated cell counts. Sequenced by immunoSEQ multiplex PCR; TCRdb stores in-frame clones only, minus some. Clone size and the V and J calls come from that table; the DNA yielded D and trimming. This table holds 210,000 or so clones, 85% to 90% found once. Germline assignment: CDR1 MNHEY and CDR2 SMNVEV (reference sequence). The CDR3 is 17 residues long. The V and J ends lost 6 bases and 6 bases, in that order; junction bases with no gene match: 12. The sequenced sample consisted of peripheral blood. The sequence was collected from a woman aged 60-75 years with acute or convalescent COVID-19. This chain connects TRBV27 to TRBJ1-6; TRBD1 agrees at 9 bases. The CDR3 sequence: CASSRYQDRGINSPLHF. The DNA for the CDR3 is TGTGCCAGCAGCCGATATCAGGACAGGGGAATTAATTCACCCCTCCACTTT.